These 24 T cell receptor beta chains came from one sample sequenced in a study of identical twins. TCRdb re-called the 5' RACE reads through MiXCR, storing one row per CDR3 protein. Counted here are under 400,000 distinct CDR3 sequences, around 9.7% occurring once; the ten biggest clones make up roughly 9%. The source material was naive T cells sorted from blood. The receptor set was obtained from a woman aged 50 to 65 in good health.

V gene TRBV5-1 combines with J gene TRBJ2-5, with D possibly matching TRBD1 (6 bases). Germline V gene lookup returns CDR1 SGHRS and CDR2 YFSETQ. Trimming left V 5 bases short and J 2 bases short, with 19 bases between. This CDR3 contains 16 residues. In DNA, the CDR3 is TGCGCCAGCAGGGGGGCGGTCACGGCAAGACAAGAGACCCAGTACTTC. It encodes CASRGAVTARQETQYF.

CDR3 nucleotides: TGTGCCAGCAGTGAGGGGAGCAGGGCCAACACTGAAGCTTTCTTT. Encoded protein: CASSEGSRANTEAFF. This chain connects TRBV6-1 to TRBJ1-1, with a weak D call TRBD1 (5 bases). The CDR3 extends over 15 amino acids. The germline gives CDR1 MNHNS, CDR2 SASEGT. Deletions cut 3 bases from V and 2 bases from J, with 13 bases between.

Only a few counts were recorded for this clonotype. The chain is built from TRBV24-1 and TRBJ2-2; tentatively, D is TRBD1 (6 bases). V lost 1 base and J lost 3, with 8 bases in between. Germline V gives CDR1 KGHDR, CDR2 SFDVKD. The CDR3 consists of 15 residues. The CDR3 DNA sequence: TGTGCCACCAGTGATTTAGAGGGGGACACCGGGGAGCTGTTTTTT. Amino acid sequence: CATSDLEGDTGELFF.

This clonotype was picked up many times. The chain links TRBV12-3 or TRBV12-4 to TRBJ1-3, with D uncertain. V lost 7 bases, J lost 4 bases, and 8 bases lay in between. The CDR3 is 12 residues long. Written as DNA, the CDR3 is TGTGCCAGCATTGAGGGAGGAAACACCATATATTTT. Amino acids: CASIEGGNTIYF.

V and J are TRBV6-4 and TRBJ1-4, with 10 bases identical to TRBD1. The CDR3 length is 17 residues. Germline V CDR1 and CDR2: MRHNA, SNTAGT. After removal of 6 bases from V and 3 bases from J, the junction contained 10 bases not matched to a gene. CDR3 nucleotide sequence: TGTGCCAGCAGACCCGGGACAGGGGTGATTTCTAATGAAAAACTGTTTTTT. Its translation is CASRPGTGVISNEKLFF.

This clonotype was counted ten times or more. V and J are TRBV4-1 and TRBJ2-1; D may be TRBD2 (5 bases). Germline V CDR1 and CDR2: MGHRA, YSYEKL. Trimming left V 1 base short and J 1 base short, with 5 bases between. This CDR3 has 14 residues. The CDR3 DNA is TGCGCCAGCAGCCAAGGGACTTCCTACAATGAGCAGTTCTTC. This gives the protein CASSQGTSYNEQFF.

This clonotype has a handful of counts. The V and J genes are TRBV5-1 and TRBJ1-1; 9 bases agree with TRBD1. The J segment lost 4 bases and the V segment lost 4 bases, leaving 11 bases of the junction unmatched. CDR3 length: 16 residues. The germline gives CDR1 SGHRS, CDR2 YFSETQ. The CDR3 loop is CASSLGQGTRGTEAFF. As DNA, the CDR3 is TGCGCCAGCAGCCTCGGACAGGGGACGAGGGGCACTGAAGCTTTCTTT. The variable domain in full, with the rest retrieved from reference TRBV5-1 and TRBJ1-1, is KAGVTQTPRYLIKTRGQQVTLSCSPISGHRSVSWYQQTPGQGLQFLFEYFSETQRNKGNFPGRFSGRQFSNSRSEMNVSTLELGDSALYLCASSLGQGTRGTEAFFGQGTRLTVV.

The rearrangement joins TRBV6-1 to TRBJ1-2, with 8 bases that match TRBD1. V shed 2 bases, J shed 7 bases, and the junction held 6 bases outside the gene matches. The CDR3 has 14 amino acids. Germline lookup yields CDR1 MNHNS and CDR2 SASEGT. CDR3 in DNA: TGTGCCAGCAGTGAAAAAGGACAGGGAACTGGCTACACCTTC. Amino acids: CASSEKGQGTGYTF.

This clonotype was detected a few times. V and J are TRBV7-2 and TRBJ1-5, with D possibly matching TRBD1 (5 bases). The V and J ends lost 5 bases and 0 bases respectively, with 11 bases between them. The CDR3 is 15 amino acids. CDR1 is SGHTA, CDR2 FQGNSA, per germline. CDR3 bases: TGTGCCAGCAGCAAAGGGGCCAGTAGCAATCAGCCCCAGCATTTT. Translated, it gives CASSKGASSNQPQHF.

This clonotype was recorded many times. This chain links TRBV9 with TRBJ2-1; D gene unclear. This CDR3 comprises 14 residues. CDR1 and CDR2 (germline): SGDLS, YYNGEE. Trimming stripped 0 bases from V and 6 bases from J, with 10 bases between. The CDR3 loop is CASSVEVAINEQFF. CDR3 nucleotides: TGTGCCAGCAGCGTAGAGGTAGCTATCAATGAGCAGTTCTTC.

There are a few counts of this clonotype. This chain connects TRBV11-2 to TRBJ2-2, with D hard to call. The germline CDR1 and CDR2 sequences are SGHAT and FQNNGV. CDR3 size: 12 residues. V gave up 7 bases and J gave up 3 bases, with 6 bases separating them. In DNA, the CDR3 is TGTGCCAGCAATGGGTACACCGGGGAGCTGTTTTTT. Translating gives CASNGYTGELFF.

Many counts were recorded for this clonotype. The chain recombines TRBV6-5 with TRBJ1-2, with D possibly matching TRBD1 (5 bases). The V gene's germline CDR1 is MNHEY and CDR2 SVGAGI. Trimming cost V 7 bases and J 8 bases, with 11 bases left between them. The CDR3 spans 11 residues. CDR3 in DNA: TGTGCCAGCAATGGGGGGAGCGGCTACACCTTC. Protein product: CASNGGSGYTF.

There are a few counts of this clonotype. The V and J genes are TRBV29-1 and TRBJ2-7, with a possible D match to TRBD1 (6 bases). The CDR3 is made up of 11 amino acids. Trimming cost V 4 bases and J 7 bases, with 11 bases left between them. Looked up from germline, CDR1 is SQVTM and CDR2 is ANQGSEA. As DNA, the CDR3 is TGCAGCGTTGGGGGGCTGGGAGAGCAGTACTTC. This encodes CSVGGLGEQYF.

This clonotype occurred a few times. This chain joins TRBV11-3 and TRBJ1-2; TRBD1 agrees at 7 bases. V shed 8 bases and J 5 bases; nucleotides not matched to a gene: 8. This CDR3 is 13 amino acids long. Germline CDR1 reads SGHNT; CDR2 reads YENEEA. CDR3 bases: TGTGCCAGCGCACCGGGACAGAGTTATGGCTACACCTTC. Residues: CASAPGQSYGYTF.

This chain joins TRBV6-5 and TRBJ2-7, with a possible D match to TRBD1 (7 bases). CDR3 length: 15 amino acids. Germline CDR1 MNHEY, CDR2 SVGAGI. V was trimmed by 0 bases and J by 5 bases, leaving 14 bases between them. The CDR3 bases are TGTGCCAGCAGTTACTCCCCCCAGGGGGGTGACGAGCAGTACTTC. Protein: CASSYSPQGGDEQYF.

This clonotype was picked up a small number of times. The chain recombines TRBV5-6 with TRBJ2-7, with D possibly matching TRBD1 (6 bases). V was clipped by 4 bases and J by 1 base, with 12 bases between them. The CDR3 has 14 amino acids. Germline-derived CDR1 and CDR2 are SGHDT and YYEEEE. The CDR3 protein is CASSIPGASYEQYF. The CDR3 bases are TGTGCCAGCAGCATTCCAGGGGCGTCCTACGAGCAGTACTTC.

This clonotype was detected a few times. The chain links TRBV29-1 to TRBJ1-5; D call uncertain. The CDR3 consists of 13 residues. The V end lost 1 base, the J end lost 7 bases, and 11 bases lay between the germline ends. Germline V gives CDR1 SQVTM, CDR2 ANQGSEA. The CDR3 region has the DNA TGCAGCGTTGAAGGGGATTCTGTCCAGCCCCAGCATTTT. It encodes CSVEGDSVQPQHF. Filled out from reference TRBV29-1 and TRBJ1-5, the complete variable domain reads SAVISQKPSRDICQRGTSLTIQCQVDSQVTMMFWYRQQPGQSLTLIATANQGSEATYESGFVIDKFPISRPNLTFSTLTVSNMSPEDSSIYLCSVEGDSVQPQHFGDGTRLSIL.

The table lists this clonotype with many counts. The V gene is TRBV6-6, the J gene TRBJ2-3, with TRBD2 matching over 11 bases. V dropped 10 bases and J dropped 2; count of bases not matched to a gene: 8. This CDR3 has 15 amino acids. From germline, CDR1 is MNHNY and CDR2 SVGAGI (reference sequence). The DNA for the CDR3 is TGTGCCACATCCTCGACTAGCGGGGCCACAGATACGCAGTATTTT. It encodes CATSSTSGATDTQYF.

This clonotype has ten or more counts. The chain couples TRBV20-1 to TRBJ2-5; D is ambiguous. The germline CDR1 and CDR2 sequences are DFQATT and SNEGSKA (reference sequence). The CDR3 length is 11 residues. Trimming shortened V by 6 bases and J by 5 bases, and 10 bases separated the two germline ends. In DNA form, the CDR3 reads TGCAGTGCCGACTTACAGGAGACCCAGTACTTC. It translates to CSADLQETQYF.

This clonotype showed up many times. The chain links TRBV5-1 to TRBJ2-7; D may be TRBD1 (5 bases). Germline CDR1 is SGHRS and CDR2 is YFSETQ. V lost 3 bases, J lost 6 bases, and 16 bases lay in between. The CDR3 totals 14 residues. CDR3 coding DNA: TGCGCCAGCAGCTCGAACCGACAGCCGGGCGAGCAGTACTTC. This encodes CASSSNRQPGEQYF. Full variable domain (missing parts from reference TRBV5-1 and TRBJ2-7): KAGVTQTPRYLIKTRGQQVTLSCSPISGHRSVSWYQQTPGQGLQFLFEYFSETQRNKGNFPGRFSGRQFSNSRSEMNVSTLELGDSALYLCASSSNRQPGEQYFGPGTRLTVT.

This clonotype was seen only a few times. The CDR3 protein is CASFGGGRANEQFF. The CDR3, as DNA: TGCGCCAGCTTTGGTGGGGGGAGGGCCAATGAGCAGTTCTTC. The rearrangement links TRBV5-1 to TRBJ2-1; 7 bases match TRBD2. CDR1 is SGHRS and CDR2 is YFSETQ in the germline V gene. V lost 7 bases and J lost 6; bases outside the gene matches: 10. This CDR3 comprises 14 residues. Filled out from reference TRBV5-1 and TRBJ2-1, the complete variable domain reads KAGVTQTPRYLIKTRGQQVTLSCSPISGHRSVSWYQQTPGQGLQFLFEYFSETQRNKGNFPGRFSGRQFSNSRSEMNVSTLELGDSALYLCASFGGGRANEQFFGPGTRLTVL.

The sample holds many counts of this clonotype. The V gene is TRBV6-5, the J gene TRBJ2-7; TRBD1 might be the D (6 bases). Per the germline V gene, CDR1 is MNHEY and CDR2 is SVGAGI. The CDR3 sequence is 13 residues long. V was cut by 4 bases and J by 1 base, with 8 bases left in between. The CDR3 DNA is TGTGCCAGCAGTTCCGGACAGTCCTACGAGCAGTACTTC. The encoded protein is CASSSGQSYEQYF.

This clonotype has a handful of counts. The genes are TRBV6-6 and TRBJ2-2; D perhaps matches TRBD1 (6 bases). Looked up from germline, CDR1 is MNHNY and CDR2 is SVGAGI (reference sequence). The CDR3 totals 17 residues. V was pared by 2 bases and J by 3 bases, with 16 bases between. The CDR3 DNA follows: TGTGCCAGCAGTTACCCGAGACAGGCGTCTTACACCGGGGAGCTGTTTTTT. The encoded protein is CASSYPRQASYTGELFF.

A few counts support this clonotype. The rearrangement uses TRBV5-1 and TRBJ2-7, with no clear D. This CDR3 comprises 13 residues. V lost 3 bases to trimming and J lost 0 bases, with 7 bases between them. The germline CDR1 and CDR2 sequences are SGHRS and YFSETQ. CDR3 DNA: TGCGCCAGCAGCTCGGACCTCTCCTACGAGCAGTACTTC. As protein: CASSSDLSYEQYF.